The 24 T cell receptor beta chains below all came from one sample that was sequenced in a study of liver allograft versus peripheral blood T cells (dated by TCRdb to between 2020 and 2021). For context, the study as a whole: The study compared the T cell receptor repertoires present in transplanted livers with the repertoires present in the peripheral blood of liver transplant recipients.

Sequencer: Illumina MiSeq. The raw public data were reprocessed by TCRdb itself: fastp quality trimming at Q25, MiXCR clonotype calling, in-frame beta chains only. Identical CDR3 protein sequences are pooled into one entry, listed with their most common genes and DNA. Counted in this sample were fewer than 15,000 distinct CDR3 sequences; roughly 20% of them appeared once. The ten biggest clones cover approximately 2% of the sample. The receptors were gathered from a human patient who had a liver transplant. Some T cells may originate with the graft donor following a transplant.

CDR3 nucleotides: TGTGCCAGCAGTTTAGAAGGCAGGACTGAAGCTTTCTTT. Its translation: CASSLEGRTEAFF. The chain recombines TRBV12-3 or TRBV12-4 with TRBJ1-1; the D is unclear. The CDR3 runs 13 residues. V dropped 1 base and J dropped 5 bases, with 8 bases sitting between them.

This clonotype is medium-sized within its sample. The V gene is TRBV24-1, the J gene TRBJ2-3; D gene ambiguous. There are 14 residues in the CDR3. The germline V gene has CDR1 KGHDR and CDR2 SFDVKD. Trimming pared 4 bases from V and 6 bases from J, leaving 13 bases between. The CDR3 loop reads CATSDRSFGDTQYF. The CDR3 DNA is TGTGCCACCAGTGACCGATCGTTTGGGGATACGCAGTATTTT.

This clonotype has at least ten counts. The chain links TRBV28 to TRBJ2-3, with no clear D. The V gene's germline CDR1 is MDHEN and CDR2 SYDVKM. This CDR3 contains 12 residues. V was clipped by 4 bases and J by 3 bases, with 5 bases between them. The CDR3 loop is CASSSPTDTQYF. For the CDR3, the DNA is TGTGCCAGCAGTTCGCCGACAGATACGCAGTATTTT.

This clonotype occurred a few times. The genes are TRBV7-9 and TRBJ1-1; TRBD1 is a possible D gene (5 bases). The germline V gene has CDR1 SEHNR and CDR2 FQNEAQ (reference sequence). This CDR3 comprises 13 residues. Deletions cut 4 bases from V and 5 bases from J, with 11 bases between. The CDR3 is CASSYQGGTEAFF. CDR3 DNA sequence: TGTGCCAGCAGCTACCAGGGTGGGACTGAAGCTTTCTTT.

This clonotype was detected ten times or more. V and J are TRBV12-3 or TRBV12-4 and TRBJ1-6; D is uncertain. The length of the CDR3 is 14 residues. V was trimmed by 3 bases and J by 10 bases, leaving 13 bases between them. The CDR3 nucleotides read TGTGCCAGCAGTTTCGAAGGAAGTAAGTCACCCCTCCACTTT. Translated, it gives CASSFEGSKSPLHF.

This clonotype was observed at least ten times. CDR3 bases: TGTGCCAGCAGCCGTACGGGACAGGGGGCGCGAGGCTACACCTTC. Amino acids: CASSRTGQGARGYTF. J is TRBJ1-2 and V is TRBV28; 12 bases line up with TRBD1. V was clipped by 6 bases and J by 8 bases; unmatched bases: 10. This CDR3 contains 15 residues. Germline V gene lookup returns CDR1 MDHEN and CDR2 SYDVKM.

This clonotype was recorded a few times. The chain employs TRBV15 and TRBJ1-1; tentatively, D is TRBD1 (5 bases). With 0 bases removed from V and 3 bases from J, the gap between germline ends came to 23 bases. The germline V gene has CDR1 LNHNV and CDR2 YYDKDF (reference sequence). There are 19 residues in the CDR3. The CDR3 loop is CATSRDVGDYRPLDTEAFF. DNA of the CDR3: TGTGCCACCAGCAGAGATGTCGGGGACTACCGACCGTTGGACACTGAAGCTTTCTTT.

This clonotype was seen a few times. The chain carries TRBV28 and TRBJ2-7, with TRBD1 identical over 7 bases. Germline loops: CDR1 MDHEN, CDR2 SYDVKM. The CDR3 totals 16 residues. After removal of 2 bases from V and 4 bases from J, the junction contained 11 bases not matched to a gene. CDR3 region: CASSLGKSGTVYEQYF. Written as DNA, the CDR3 is TGTGCCAGCAGTTTAGGCAAATCCGGGACAGTGTACGAGCAGTACTTC.

The J gene is TRBJ1-5, the V gene TRBV30; maybe TRBD1 (5 bases). This CDR3 is 15 amino acids long. Germline V gene data show CDR1 as GTSNPN and CDR2 as SVGIG (reference sequence). Trimming took off 0 bases at V and 7 bases at J, with 16 bases between the two ends. CDR3 in amino acids: CAWSVPPAGRQPQHF. The DNA for the CDR3 is TGTGCCTGGAGTGTACCCCCCGCAGGGAGACAGCCCCAGCATTTT.

Note on this clonotype: A clone one base away is much larger, so this may be a read error. The chain has TRBV19 and TRBJ1-5; D may be TRBD1 (6 bases). CDR3 length: 14 amino acids. Germline V gives CDR1 LNHDA, CDR2 SQIVND (reference sequence). CDR3 in amino acids: CASREQGRNHPQHF. Here the CDR3 DNA reads TGTGCCAGTAGAGAACAGGGTCGGAATCATCCCCAGCATTTT.

In this sample, this clonotype turned up many times. The rearrangement links TRBV28 to TRBJ1-5; 10 positions agree with TRBD1. The CDR3 contains 16 residues. CDR1 is MDHEN, CDR2 SYDVKM, per germline. After removal of 5 bases from V and 0 bases from J, the junction contained 4 bases not matched to a gene. CDR3 coding DNA: TGTGCCAGCAGTGACGGACAGGGGGTTAGCAATCAGCCCCAGCATTTT. It encodes CASSDGQGVSNQPQHF.

This clonotype was seen a single time. The chain carries TRBV12-3 or TRBV12-4 and TRBJ1-5, with 9 bases identical to TRBD1. The CDR3 covers 16 residues. With 1 base clipped from V and 0 bases from J, the junction kept 1 base outside the gene matches. Here the CDR3 reads CASSLGTGDSNQPQHF. The DNA of the CDR3 is TGTGCCAGCAGTTTAGGGACAGGGGATAGCAATCAGCCCCAGCATTTT.

This clonotype came up many times. V gene TRBV5-4 combines with J gene TRBJ2-1; 10 bases agree with TRBD1. V trimming: 2 bases; J trimming: 4 bases; junction bases outside the gene matches: 3. This CDR3 is 15 amino acids long. CDR1 and CDR2 from the germline V gene are SGHNT and YYREEE (reference sequence). CDR3 coding DNA: TGTGCCAGCAGCTTCGGGACAGGGGTTTACAATGAGCAGTTCTTC. It translates to CASSFGTGVYNEQFF.

This clonotype is judged medium-sized. The chain uses TRBV7-9 and TRBJ1-2, with 11 bases identical to TRBD1. CDR1 is SEHNR, CDR2 FQNEAQ, per germline (reference sequence). The CDR3 spans 15 residues. V gave up 6 bases and J gave up 5 bases; unmatched junction bases: 8. CDR3 loop: CASSPRDRGSYGYTF. DNA for the CDR3: TGTGCCAGCAGTCCCCGGGACAGGGGGAGTTATGGCTACACCTTC.

This clonotype was seen more than once but under ten times. The genes are TRBV7-9 and TRBJ2-7; 7 positions agree with TRBD1. The ends lost 3 bases at V and 4 bases at J; junction bases unmatched: 9. The CDR3 is made up of 15 amino acids. Per germline, CDR1 SEHNR and CDR2 FQNEAQ (reference sequence). CDR3 protein: CASSLVRRGRYEQYF. For the CDR3, the DNA is TGTGCCAGCAGCTTGGTCCGCAGGGGGAGATACGAGCAGTACTTC.

This clonotype is categorized as medium-sized. This chain joins TRBV18 and TRBJ2-7; D may be TRBD1 (5 bases). In germline, CDR1 is KGHSH, CDR2 LQKENI. CDR3 length: 14 amino acids. The V gene lost 5 bases and the J gene lost 1 base, with 12 bases spanning the gap. CDR3 loop: CASSSTAGSYEQYF. In nucleotides, the CDR3 is TGTGCCAGCTCATCGACTGCAGGGTCCTACGAGCAGTACTTC.

This clonotype was picked up many times. The chain recombines TRBV5-4 with TRBJ2-2; 8 nucleotides line up with TRBD1. The CDR3 is 16 amino acids. J was trimmed by 2 bases and V by 0 bases; bases with no gene match: 3. Germline V gene data show CDR1 as SGHNT and CDR2 as YYREEE (reference sequence). CDR3 region: CASSLEAGGNTGELFF. The CDR3 DNA reads as TGTGCCAGCAGCTTGGAGGCAGGGGGCAACACCGGGGAGCTGTTTTTT.

This clonotype showed up many times. The chain uses TRBV19 and TRBJ1-1; D not certain. The germline gives CDR1 LNHDA, CDR2 SQIVND (reference sequence). This CDR3 has 15 residues. Deletions cut 7 bases from V and 3 bases from J, with 18 bases between. Here the CDR3 reads CASTPRTVRDTEAFF. The DNA for the CDR3 is TGTGCCAGTACCCCCCGGACCGTACGGGACACTGAAGCTTTCTTT. Complete variable domain (other parts from reference TRBV19 and TRBJ1-1): DGGITQSPKYLFRKEGQNVTLSCEQNLNHDAMYWYRQDPGQGLRLIYYSQIVNDFQKGDIAEGYSVSREKKESFPLTVTSAQKNPTAFYLCASTPRTVRDTEAFFGQGTRLTVV.

By frequency in the sample, this clonotype is medium-sized. J is TRBJ1-1 and V is TRBV29-1; TRBD1 is a possible D gene (5 bases). This CDR3 has 16 amino acids. V lost 6 bases and J 1 base, leaving 21 bases between the germline ends. Germline V gene lookup returns CDR1 SQVTM and CDR2 ANQGSEA. The chain's CDR3 is CSVLSRVSGGNTEAFF. The CDR3, as DNA: TGCAGCGTCCTCAGTCGCGTTTCGGGGGGGAACACTGAAGCTTTCTTT.

By its share, this clonotype is large. CDR3 amino acids: CSVEDEDRGNYGYTF. The CDR3 DNA sequence: TGCAGCGTTGAAGATGAGGACAGGGGAAACTATGGCTACACCTTC. The V gene is TRBV29-1, the J gene TRBJ1-2; 9 bases line up with TRBD1. CDR1 SQVTM and CDR2 ANQGSEA come from the germline V gene. With 0 bases clipped from V and 2 bases from J, the junction kept 4 bases outside the gene matches. The CDR3 extends over 15 amino acids.

Only a few counts were recorded for this clonotype. The rearrangement uses TRBV5-4 and TRBJ2-2; 9 bases are shared with TRBD2. Germline V gene sequence: CDR1 SGHNT, CDR2 YYREEE (reference sequence). Trimming took 4 bases from V and 2 from J; bases not matched to a gene: 6. This CDR3 spans 16 amino acids. CDR3 DNA sequence: TGTGCCAGCAGCGCCGGGACTAGCCGAAACACCGGGGAGCTGTTTTTT. Protein sequence: CASSAGTSRNTGELFF.

This clonotype is medium-sized in the sample. The chain combines TRBV19 with TRBJ2-1; D gene uncertain. CDR1 and CDR2 from the germline V gene are LNHDA and SQIVND (reference sequence). The CDR3 spans 14 residues. V lost 6 bases and J 2 bases, leaving 11 bases between the germline ends. The CDR3 loop reads CASRYRSTYNEQFF. In DNA, the CDR3 is TGTGCCAGTAGATATCGGAGCACCTACAATGAGCAGTTCTTC.

The chain recombines TRBV12-3 or TRBV12-4 with TRBJ2-2; 7 bases align to TRBD2. J was trimmed by 4 bases and V by 6 bases; bases with no gene match: 5. This CDR3 is 14 amino acids long. CDR3: CASRSSGATGELFF. In DNA form, the CDR3 reads TGTGCCAGCAGATCTAGCGGAGCCACCGGGGAGCTGTTTTTT.

The chain recombines TRBV20-1 with TRBJ1-1; unclear D gene. The CDR3 is 13 residues long. V was pared by 4 bases and J by 5 bases, with 14 bases between. CDR1 DFQATT and CDR2 SNEGSKA come from the germline V gene (reference sequence). In DNA, the CDR3 is TGCAGTGCTATCCGGGGTGTGGAGACTGAAGCTTTCTTT. The encoded protein is CSAIRGVETEAFF.